These T cell receptor beta chains were read from a single sample in a study of shared clonotypes between healthy human individuals. Using immunoSEQ multiplex PCR, the repertoire was profiled, and TCRdb retains in-frame clones only, with some absent. Of approximately 1,500,000 clones in the sample, around 98% were seen once. The sequencing sample was made of naive CD4+ T cells sorted from blood. All receptors come from a young man in good health. CDR3s include the opening cysteine and the closing phenylalanine or tryptophan. The order of the fields is J gene, D gene, V gene, clone size, CDR3 DNA, CDR3 protein. D genes are given only for firm matches. Not every row has a clone size; where given, it reads once, few, many or a size class.

j_call: TRBJ2-1
d_call: TRBD1
v_call: TRBV5-1
clone_size: .
cdr3_nt: TGCGCCAGTTCCGGGACAGGGGGCGCAGGGCAGTTCTTC
cdr3_aa: CASSGTGGAGQFF

j_call: TRBJ2-1
d_call: TRBD1
v_call: TRBV28
clone_size: .
cdr3_nt: TGTGCCAGCAGTCCTGGACAGGGACGATGGCTTGAGCAGTTCTTC
cdr3_aa: CASSPGQGRWLEQFF

j_call: TRBJ2-1
d_call: TRBD2
v_call: TRBV18
clone_size: .
cdr3_nt: TGTGCCAGCTCACCACTGGGACCTAGCGGAAGCTCCTACAATGAGCAGTTCTTC
cdr3_aa: CASSPLGPSGSSYNEQFF

j_call: TRBJ2-7
d_call: TRBD1
v_call: TRBV7-2
clone_size: .
cdr3_nt: TGTGCCAGCAGAGACCGGGACAGATTACTCTACGAGCAGTACTTC
cdr3_aa: CASRDRDRLLYEQYF

j_call: TRBJ2-1
d_call: .
v_call: TRBV20-1
clone_size: .
cdr3_nt: TGCAGTGGGGTAGAAAATGAGCAGTTCTTC
cdr3_aa: CSGVENEQFF

j_call: TRBJ1-1
d_call: .
v_call: TRBV18
clone_size: .
cdr3_nt: TGTGCCAGCTCACCACCGTGGGGTAGGAACGAAGCTTTCTTT
cdr3_aa: CASSPPWGRNEAFF

j_call: TRBJ2-2
d_call: .
v_call: TRBV11-2
clone_size: .
cdr3_nt: TGTGCCAGCAGCTTAGGTGGGGCAAACCTTGTGGGGGAGCTGTTTTTT
cdr3_aa: CASSLGGANLVGELFF

j_call: TRBJ2-5
d_call: .
v_call: TRBV5-4
clone_size: .
cdr3_nt: TGTGCCAGCAGACCCGTCTGGCAGGGGCAAGAGACCCAGTACTTC
cdr3_aa: CASRPVWQGQETQYF

j_call: TRBJ2-7
d_call: TRBD2
v_call: TRBV5-4
clone_size: .
cdr3_nt: TGTGCCAGCAGCTTGGAGGGACTAGCGGTCTACGAGCAGTACTTC
cdr3_aa: CASSLEGLAVYEQYF

j_call: TRBJ1-2
d_call: .
v_call: TRBV6-4
clone_size: once
cdr3_nt: TGTGCCAGCAGTGACGGTCCTTATGGCTACACCTTC
cdr3_aa: CASSDGPYGYTF

j_call: TRBJ1-5
d_call: TRBD1
v_call: TRBV28
clone_size: .
cdr3_nt: TGTGCCAGCAGTTTACTCGGACAGGGTGACCAGCCCCAGCATTTT
cdr3_aa: CASSLLGQGDQPQHF

j_call: TRBJ2-2
d_call: .
v_call: TRBV5-1
clone_size: .
cdr3_nt: TGCGCCAGCAGCTTGATACGGGAGATGAAGGAGCTGTTTTTT
cdr3_aa: CASSLIREMKELFF

j_call: TRBJ2-7
d_call: .
v_call: TRBV29-1
clone_size: .
cdr3_nt: TGCAGCGTTGAGCCTTTTGGGCCCAACCAATGTCCCCACAGGGCTTCCTACGAGCAGTACTTC
cdr3_aa: CSVEPFGPNQCPHRASYEQYF

j_call: TRBJ1-4
d_call: TRBD1
v_call: TRBV5-1
clone_size: .
cdr3_nt: TGCGCCAGCAGTCGGGGGACAGGGGTAGAAAAACTGTTTTTT
cdr3_aa: CASSRGTGVEKLFF

j_call: TRBJ2-7
d_call: TRBD2
v_call: TRBV27
clone_size: .
cdr3_nt: TGTGCCAGCAGGACCGGGACTAGCTCCTACGAGCAGTACTTC
cdr3_aa: CASRTGTSSYEQYF

j_call: TRBJ2-1
d_call: .
v_call: TRBV19
clone_size: .
cdr3_nt: TGTGCCAGTAGCCTCGCGGGTTGGGAGCAGTTCTTC
cdr3_aa: CASSLAGWEQFF

j_call: TRBJ2-1
d_call: .
v_call: TRBV27
clone_size: .
cdr3_nt: TGTGCCAGCAGTTTAGAGGCAGGGACGTTCTACAATGAGCAGTTCTTC
cdr3_aa: CASSLEAGTFYNEQFF

j_call: TRBJ2-7
d_call: .
v_call: TRBV18
clone_size: .
cdr3_nt: TGTGCCAGCTCACCACCGGGACCGATCCTTTACGAGCAGTACTTC
cdr3_aa: CASSPPGPILYEQYF

j_call: TRBJ1-2
d_call: TRBD1
v_call: TRBV27
clone_size: once
cdr3_nt: TGTGCCAGCGGATCCGGGACAGGGTACGGCTACACCTTC
cdr3_aa: CASGSGTGYGYTF

j_call: TRBJ1-1
d_call: .
v_call: TRBV7-9
clone_size: .
cdr3_nt: TGTGCCAGCAGCTTAGAGAAAGGCCGGTTCACTGAAGCTTTCTTT
cdr3_aa: CASSLEKGRFTEAFF

j_call: TRBJ2-2
d_call: .
v_call: TRBV19
clone_size: .
cdr3_nt: TGTGCCAGTAGTATATTGGGACCCTTCACCGGGGAGCTGTTTTTT
cdr3_aa: CASSILGPFTGELFF

j_call: TRBJ1-4
d_call: .
v_call: TRBV5-6
clone_size: .
cdr3_nt: TGTGCCAGCAGCTCAGACCAGGGGACCCTTAATGAAAAACTGTTTTTT
cdr3_aa: CASSSDQGTLNEKLFF

j_call: TRBJ2-1
d_call: TRBD2
v_call: TRBV5-1
clone_size: .
cdr3_nt: TGCGCCAGCAGCTTCGTCGGTATAGGTAGCGGGAGGGGCGGGTACAATGAGCAGTTCTTC
cdr3_aa: CASSFVGIGSGRGGYNEQFF

j_call: TRBJ2-1
d_call: .
v_call: TRBV29-1
clone_size: .
cdr3_nt: TGCAGCGTTGAGTCGAACAATCGGCAGTTCTTC
cdr3_aa: CSVESNNRQFF

j_call: TRBJ2-1
d_call: .
v_call: TRBV28
clone_size: .
cdr3_nt: TGTGCCAGCAGTTTTCGTGGAGTCTGGTTGGGCAATGAGCAGTTCTTC
cdr3_aa: CASSFRGVWLGNEQFF

j_call: TRBJ2-1
d_call: TRBD2
v_call: TRBV7-2
clone_size: once
cdr3_nt: TGTGCCAGCACCGTCCGGACTAGCGGGACTGATGAGCAGTTCTTC
cdr3_aa: CASTVRTSGTDEQFF

j_call: TRBJ1-1
d_call: .
v_call: TRBV5-4
clone_size: .
cdr3_nt: TGTGCCAGCAGACCCAGGGGTAGTAGCACTGAAGCTTTCTTT
cdr3_aa: CASRPRGSSTEAFF

j_call: TRBJ2-7
d_call: .
v_call: TRBV19
clone_size: .
cdr3_nt: TGTGCCAGTGCGGGACCCACCTACGAGCAGTACTTC
cdr3_aa: CASAGPTYEQYF

j_call: TRBJ2-5
d_call: .
v_call: TRBV5-4
clone_size: .
cdr3_nt: TGTGCCAGCAGCTGGGAGGCCTTTCAGACCCAGTACTTC
cdr3_aa: CASSWEAFQTQYF

j_call: TRBJ1-5
d_call: .
v_call: TRBV18
clone_size: .
cdr3_nt: TGTGCCAGCTCAGCCGGGTTAGATCAGCCCCAGCATTTT
cdr3_aa: CASSAGLDQPQHF

j_call: TRBJ2-3
d_call: TRBD2
v_call: TRBV5-6
clone_size: .
cdr3_nt: TGTGCCAGCAGCTGGACTAGCGGGAGACGCGGCACAGATACGCAGTATTTT
cdr3_aa: CASSWTSGRRGTDTQYF

j_call: TRBJ2-3
d_call: TRBD1
v_call: TRBV5-5
clone_size: .
cdr3_nt: TGTGCCAGCAGCTTCCGAAGTGCGGGACAGGGTTCAGATACGCAGTATTTT
cdr3_aa: CASSFRSAGQGSDTQYF

j_call: TRBJ2-7
d_call: TRBD1
v_call: TRBV18
clone_size: .
cdr3_nt: TGTGCCAGCTCACTTGTCCGGGACAGGGGCCTCATAGCGCCGACCTACGAGCAGTACTTC
cdr3_aa: CASSLVRDRGLIAPTYEQYF

j_call: TRBJ1-2
d_call: .
v_call: TRBV6-1
clone_size: .
cdr3_nt: TGTGCCAGCAGTGAAGGAAGAAACTATGGCTACACCTTC
cdr3_aa: CASSEGRNYGYTF

j_call: TRBJ1-5
d_call: TRBD1
v_call: TRBV10-3
clone_size: once
cdr3_nt: TGTGCCATCAGTGAGTCGACAGGGAGGAGCAATCAGCCCCAGCATTTT
cdr3_aa: CAISESTGRSNQPQHF

j_call: TRBJ2-2
d_call: TRBD2
v_call: TRBV5-1
clone_size: .
cdr3_nt: TGCGCCAGCAGCCCTAGCGGGGCCGGGGAGCTGTTTTTT
cdr3_aa: CASSPSGAGELFF

j_call: TRBJ1-3
d_call: .
v_call: TRBV9
clone_size: .
cdr3_nt: TGTGCCAGCAGCGGTACAGGGTCTGGAAACACCATATATTTT
cdr3_aa: CASSGTGSGNTIYF

j_call: TRBJ1-4
d_call: .
v_call: TRBV7-2
clone_size: .
cdr3_nt: TGTGCCAGCACCAAATCTAGCCAGGGAGGTAATGAAAAACTGTTTTTT
cdr3_aa: CASTKSSQGGNEKLFF

j_call: TRBJ2-7
d_call: TRBD2
v_call: TRBV9
clone_size: .
cdr3_nt: TGTGCCAGCAGCGTAGGCAGCCTAGCGGAGGGAGGTGAGCAGTACTTC
cdr3_aa: CASSVGSLAEGGEQYF

j_call: TRBJ2-7
d_call: TRBD1
v_call: TRBV5-1
clone_size: .
cdr3_nt: TGCGCCAGCAGCTTGGTGGGACAGGGACCTTTTTACGAGCAGTACTTC
cdr3_aa: CASSLVGQGPFYEQYF

j_call: TRBJ2-1
d_call: TRBD2
v_call: TRBV7-2
clone_size: .
cdr3_nt: TGTGCCAGCAGCTTAGGACTAGCGGGAGGGCAGAATGAGCAGTTCTTC
cdr3_aa: CASSLGLAGGQNEQFF

j_call: TRBJ2-3
d_call: TRBD2
v_call: TRBV9
clone_size: .
cdr3_nt: TGTGCCAGCAGCGGACTAGCGGGAGGTTTCACAGATACGCAGTATTTT
cdr3_aa: CASSGLAGGFTDTQYF

j_call: TRBJ2-7
d_call: .
v_call: TRBV4-1
clone_size: .
cdr3_nt: TGCGCCAGCAGCCAAGAAGGGGCTAGCTACAACGAGCAGTACTTC
cdr3_aa: CASSQEGASYNEQYF